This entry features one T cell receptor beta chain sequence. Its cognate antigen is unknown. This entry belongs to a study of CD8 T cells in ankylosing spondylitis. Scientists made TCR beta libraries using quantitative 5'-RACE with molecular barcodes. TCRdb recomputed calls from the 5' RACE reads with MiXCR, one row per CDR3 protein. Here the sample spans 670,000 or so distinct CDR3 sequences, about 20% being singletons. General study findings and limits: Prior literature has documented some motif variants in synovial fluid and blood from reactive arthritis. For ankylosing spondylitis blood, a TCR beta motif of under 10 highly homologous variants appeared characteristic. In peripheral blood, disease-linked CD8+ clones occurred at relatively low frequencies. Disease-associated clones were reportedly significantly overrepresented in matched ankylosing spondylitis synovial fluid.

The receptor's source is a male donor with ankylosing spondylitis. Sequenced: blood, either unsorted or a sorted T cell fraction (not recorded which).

CDR3 DNA: TGTGCCAGCAGTGAAAGGGGATGGACAGGGGCGTATAGCAATCAGCCCCAGCATTTT. Its translation: CASSERGWTGAYSNQPQHF. V is TRBV2 and J is TRBJ1-5, with 9 bases fitting TRBD1. V dropped 2 bases and J dropped 0; count of bases not matched to a gene: 11. This CDR3 region has 19 residues. Germline V lookup: CDR1 SNHLY, CDR2 FYNNEI. Combining the CDR3 with reference TRBV2 and TRBJ1-5 gives the whole variable domain EPEVTQTPSHQVTQMGQEVILRCVPISNHLYFYWYRQILGQKVEFLVSFYNNEISEKSEIFDDQFSVERPDGSNFTLKIRSTKLEDSAMYFCASSERGWTGAYSNQPQHFGDGTRLSIL.